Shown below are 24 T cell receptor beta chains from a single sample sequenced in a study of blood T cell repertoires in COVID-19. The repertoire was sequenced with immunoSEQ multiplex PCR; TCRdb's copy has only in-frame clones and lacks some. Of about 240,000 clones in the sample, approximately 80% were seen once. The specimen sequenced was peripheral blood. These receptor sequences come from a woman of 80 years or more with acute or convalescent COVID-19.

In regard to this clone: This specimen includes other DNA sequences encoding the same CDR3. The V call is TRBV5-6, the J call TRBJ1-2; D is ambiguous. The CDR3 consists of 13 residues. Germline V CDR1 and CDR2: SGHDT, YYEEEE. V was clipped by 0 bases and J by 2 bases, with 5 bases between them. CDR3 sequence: CASSLGRNYGYTF. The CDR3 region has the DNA TGTGCCAGCAGCTTGGGGAGGAACTATGGCTACACCTTC.

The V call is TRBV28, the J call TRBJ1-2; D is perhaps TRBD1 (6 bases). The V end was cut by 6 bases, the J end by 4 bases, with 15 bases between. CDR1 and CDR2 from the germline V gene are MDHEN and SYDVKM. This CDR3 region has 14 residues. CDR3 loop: CASRFTGLFYGYTF. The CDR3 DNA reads TGTGCCAGCAGATTCACAGGGCTTTTCTATGGCTACACCTTC.

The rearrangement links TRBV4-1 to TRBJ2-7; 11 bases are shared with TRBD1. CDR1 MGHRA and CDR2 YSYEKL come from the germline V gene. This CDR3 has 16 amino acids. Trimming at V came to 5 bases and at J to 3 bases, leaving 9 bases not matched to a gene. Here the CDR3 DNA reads TGCGCCAGCAGCTTACAAACCGGGACAGGGGGCTACGAGCAGTACTTC. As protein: CASSLQTGTGGYEQYF.

The CDR3 here is CASSLVASSSYNEQFF. The CDR3 DNA sequence: TGTGCCAGCAGCTTAGTAGCGTCTAGCTCCTACAATGAGCAGTTCTTC. The V call is TRBV7-9, the J call TRBJ2-1, with a tentative D call TRBD2 (5 bases). Trimming removed 1 base from V and 0 bases from J, with 10 bases in between. The CDR3 spans 16 residues. Germline V gene sequence: CDR1 SEHNR, CDR2 FQNEAQ (reference sequence).

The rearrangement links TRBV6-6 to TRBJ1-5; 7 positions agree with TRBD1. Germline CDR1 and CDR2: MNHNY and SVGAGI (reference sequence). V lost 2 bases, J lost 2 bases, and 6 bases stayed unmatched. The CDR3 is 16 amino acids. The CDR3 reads CASSYPTGVGNQPQHF. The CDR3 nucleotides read TGTGCCAGCAGTTACCCTACAGGGGTTGGCAATCAGCCCCAGCATTTT.

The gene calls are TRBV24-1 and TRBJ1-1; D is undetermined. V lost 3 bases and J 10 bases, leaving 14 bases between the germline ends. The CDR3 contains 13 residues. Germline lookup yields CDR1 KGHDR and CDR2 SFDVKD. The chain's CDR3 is CATSDNPFNTAFF. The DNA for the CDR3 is TGTGCCACCAGTGATAACCCTTTTAACACAGCTTTCTTT.

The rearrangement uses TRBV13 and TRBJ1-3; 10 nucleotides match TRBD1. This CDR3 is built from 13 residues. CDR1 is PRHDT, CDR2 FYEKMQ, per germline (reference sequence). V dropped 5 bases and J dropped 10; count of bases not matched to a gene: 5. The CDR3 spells CASSPRQGATIYF. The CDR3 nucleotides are TGTGCCAGCAGCCCCCGACAGGGGGCGACCATATATTTT.

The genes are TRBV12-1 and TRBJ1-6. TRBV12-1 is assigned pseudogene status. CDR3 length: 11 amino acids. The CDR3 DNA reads TGTGCCAGCAGAGGAGGTTCACCCCTCCACTTT. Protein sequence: CASRGGSPLHF.

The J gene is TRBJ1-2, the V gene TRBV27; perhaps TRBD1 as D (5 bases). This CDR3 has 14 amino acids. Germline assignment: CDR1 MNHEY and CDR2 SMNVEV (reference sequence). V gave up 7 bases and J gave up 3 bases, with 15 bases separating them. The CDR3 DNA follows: TGTGCCAGCAAGGGATGGGGCTCCTACTATGGCTACACCTTC. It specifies CASKGWGSYYGYTF.

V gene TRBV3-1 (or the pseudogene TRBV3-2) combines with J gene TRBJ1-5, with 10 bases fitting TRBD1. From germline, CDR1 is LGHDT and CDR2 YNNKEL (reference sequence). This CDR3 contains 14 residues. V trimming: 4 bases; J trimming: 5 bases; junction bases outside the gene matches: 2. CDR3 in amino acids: CASSLGTGDQPQHF. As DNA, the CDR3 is TGTGCCAGCAGCCTCGGGACAGGGGATCAGCCCCAGCATTTT.

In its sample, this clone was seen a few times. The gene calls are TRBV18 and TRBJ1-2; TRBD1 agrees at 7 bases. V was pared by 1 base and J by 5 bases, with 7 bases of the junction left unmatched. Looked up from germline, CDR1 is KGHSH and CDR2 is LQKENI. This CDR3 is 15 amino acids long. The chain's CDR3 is CASSPRDREVYGYTF. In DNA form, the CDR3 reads TGTGCCAGCTCACCACGCGACAGGGAGGTATATGGCTACACCTTC.

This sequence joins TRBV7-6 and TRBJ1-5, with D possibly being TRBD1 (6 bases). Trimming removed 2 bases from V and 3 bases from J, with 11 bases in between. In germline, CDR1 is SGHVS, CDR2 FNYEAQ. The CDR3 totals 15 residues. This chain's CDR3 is CASSLSGALNQPQHF. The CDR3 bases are TGTGCCAGCAGCTTATCAGGGGCCCTCAATCAGCCCCAGCATTTT.

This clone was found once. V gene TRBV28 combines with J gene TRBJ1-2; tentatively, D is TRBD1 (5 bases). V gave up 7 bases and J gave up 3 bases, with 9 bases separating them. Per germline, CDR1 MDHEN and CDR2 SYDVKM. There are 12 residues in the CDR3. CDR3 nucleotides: TGTGCCAGCAACGTAGGGGACTATGGCTACACCTTC. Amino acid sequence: CASNVGDYGYTF.

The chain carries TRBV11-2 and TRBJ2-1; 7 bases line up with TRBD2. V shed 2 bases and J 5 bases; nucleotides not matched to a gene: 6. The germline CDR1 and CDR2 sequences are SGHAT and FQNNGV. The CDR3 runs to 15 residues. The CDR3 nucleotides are TGTGCCAGCAGCTTATGGCTAGCGGACAACAATGAGCAGTTCTTC. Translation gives CASSLWLADNNEQFF.

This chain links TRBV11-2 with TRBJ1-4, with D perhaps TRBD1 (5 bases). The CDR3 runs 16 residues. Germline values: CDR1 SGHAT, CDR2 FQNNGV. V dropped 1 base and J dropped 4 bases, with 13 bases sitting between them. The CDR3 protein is CASSLVKGPINEKLFF. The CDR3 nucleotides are TGTGCCAGCAGCTTAGTAAAGGGGCCGATTAATGAAAAACTGTTTTTT.

For the CDR3, the DNA is TGCGCCAGCACTCGCGGGGACAGCGGGTTTGAGACCCAGTACTTC. Translated: CASTRGDSGFETQYF. The chain joins TRBV5-1 to TRBJ2-5; D might be TRBD1 (7 bases). Germline V gene data show CDR1 as SGHRS and CDR2 as YFSETQ. The CDR3 is 15 amino acids. The V end lost 6 bases, the J end lost 5 bases, and 20 bases lay between the germline ends.

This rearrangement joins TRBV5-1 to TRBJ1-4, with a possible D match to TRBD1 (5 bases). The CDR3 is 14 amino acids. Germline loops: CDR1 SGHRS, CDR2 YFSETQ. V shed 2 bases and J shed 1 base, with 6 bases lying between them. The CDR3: CASSFGGTNEKLFF. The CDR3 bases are TGCGCCAGCAGCTTCGGGGGAACTAATGAAAAACTGTTTTTT.

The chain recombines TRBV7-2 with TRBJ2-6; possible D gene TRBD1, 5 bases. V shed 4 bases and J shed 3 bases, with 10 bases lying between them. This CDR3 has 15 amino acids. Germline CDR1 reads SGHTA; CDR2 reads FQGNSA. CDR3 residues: CASSSPGLGANVLTF. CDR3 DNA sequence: TGTGCCAGCAGCTCCCCAGGGCTTGGGGCCAACGTCCTGACTTTC.

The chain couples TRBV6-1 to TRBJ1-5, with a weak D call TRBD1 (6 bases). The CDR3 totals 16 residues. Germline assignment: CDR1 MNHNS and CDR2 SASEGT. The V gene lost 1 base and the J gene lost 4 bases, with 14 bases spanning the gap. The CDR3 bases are TGTGCCAGCAGTGAAGATGGGGGCTGGGCTAATCAGCCCCAGCATTTT. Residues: CASSEDGGWANQPQHF.

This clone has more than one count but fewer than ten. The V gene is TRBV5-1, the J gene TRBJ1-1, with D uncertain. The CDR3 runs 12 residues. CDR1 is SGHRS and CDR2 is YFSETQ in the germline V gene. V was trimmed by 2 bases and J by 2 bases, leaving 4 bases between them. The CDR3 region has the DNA TGCGCCAGCAGCTTTACAAACACTGAAGCTTTCTTT. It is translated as CASSFTNTEAFF.

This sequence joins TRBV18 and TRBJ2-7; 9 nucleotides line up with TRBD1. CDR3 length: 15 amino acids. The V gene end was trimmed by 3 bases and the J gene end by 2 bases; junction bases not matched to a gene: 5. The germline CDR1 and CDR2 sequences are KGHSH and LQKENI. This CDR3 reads CASSPGTGTAYEQYF. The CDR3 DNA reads TGTGCCAGCTCACCTGGGACAGGGACAGCCTACGAGCAGTACTTC.

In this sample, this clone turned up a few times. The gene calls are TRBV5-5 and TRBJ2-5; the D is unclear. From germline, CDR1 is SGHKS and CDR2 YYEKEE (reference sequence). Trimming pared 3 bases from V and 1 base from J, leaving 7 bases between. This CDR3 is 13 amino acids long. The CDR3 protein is CASSSTPQETQYF. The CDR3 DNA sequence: TGTGCCAGCAGCTCGACACCCCAAGAGACCCAGTACTTC.

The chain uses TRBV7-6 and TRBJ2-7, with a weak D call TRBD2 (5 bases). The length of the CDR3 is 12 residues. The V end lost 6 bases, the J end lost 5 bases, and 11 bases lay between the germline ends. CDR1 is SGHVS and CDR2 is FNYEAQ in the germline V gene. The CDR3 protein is CASSYRGNEQYF. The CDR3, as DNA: TGTGCCAGCAGTTATCGGGGTAACGAGCAGTACTTC.

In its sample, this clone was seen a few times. CDR3 sequence (DNA): TGTGCCTGGGGGAGAGACTATGGCTACACCTTC. Its protein product is CAWGRDYGYTF. The chain links TRBV30 to TRBJ1-2; D not certain. This CDR3 region has 11 residues. Trimming removed 5 bases at V and 3 bases at J, with 7 bases between. Germline V gene sequence: CDR1 GTSNPN, CDR2 SVGIG (reference sequence).